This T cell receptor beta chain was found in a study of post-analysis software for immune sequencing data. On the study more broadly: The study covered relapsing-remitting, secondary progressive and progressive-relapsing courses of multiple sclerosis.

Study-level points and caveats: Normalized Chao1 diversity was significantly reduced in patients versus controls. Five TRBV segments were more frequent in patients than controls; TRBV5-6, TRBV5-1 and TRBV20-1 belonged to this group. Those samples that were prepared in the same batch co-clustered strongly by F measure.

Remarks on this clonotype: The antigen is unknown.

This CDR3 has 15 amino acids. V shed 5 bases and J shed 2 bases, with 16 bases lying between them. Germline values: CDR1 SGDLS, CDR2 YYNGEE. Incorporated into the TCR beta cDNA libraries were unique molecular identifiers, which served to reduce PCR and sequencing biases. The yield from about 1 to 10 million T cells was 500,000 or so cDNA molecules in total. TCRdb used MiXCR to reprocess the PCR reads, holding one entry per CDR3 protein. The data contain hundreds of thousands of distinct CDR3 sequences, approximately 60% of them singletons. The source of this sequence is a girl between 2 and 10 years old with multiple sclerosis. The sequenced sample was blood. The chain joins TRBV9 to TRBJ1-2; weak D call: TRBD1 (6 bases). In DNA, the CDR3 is TGTGCCAGCAGGGCCACAACAGGGCCGAACTATGGCTACACCTTC. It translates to CASRATTGPNYGYTF.